Listed here are 9 T cell receptor beta chains from one sample, sequenced in a study of blood T cell repertoires in COVID-19. Profiling relied on immunoSEQ multiplex PCR, and the TCRdb table lists in-frame clones only, not all of them. Of 100,000 to 150,000 clones in the sample, about 85% were seen once. Sequencing was done on a sample of peripheral blood. All receptors derive from a middle-aged man with active or convalescent COVID-19.

The gene calls are TRBV6-2 or TRBV6-3 and TRBJ2-3; D perhaps matches TRBD2 (6 bases). V lost 3 bases and J 6 bases, leaving 7 bases between the germline ends. Germline V CDR1 and CDR2: MNHEY, SVGEGT. The CDR3 extends over 12 amino acids. This CDR3 reads CASSYGRDTQYF. CDR3 DNA: TGTGCCAGCAGTTATGGGAGGGATACGCAGTATTTT.

This clone was found once. This chain uses TRBV24-1 with TRBJ1-6, with 9 positions matching TRBD1. Trimming took 8 bases from V and 10 from J; bases not matched to a gene: 11. Per germline, CDR1 KGHDR and CDR2 SFDVKD. This CDR3 has 15 amino acids. The CDR3 protein is CATKLPGQGGSPLHF. CDR3 DNA: TGTGCCACCAAACTTCCGGGACAGGGAGGGTCACCCCTCCACTTT.

This chain connects TRBV9 to TRBJ1-6, with TRBD1 matching 7 bases. Germline values: CDR1 SGDLS, CDR2 YYNGEE. The CDR3 has 15 residues. Trimming took 6 bases from V and 12 from J; bases not matched to a gene: 15. Here the CDR3 reads CASTRDSRNFEPLHF. The CDR3 DNA reads as TGTGCCAGCACTAGGGACAGCAGGAATTTTGAACCCCTCCACTTT.

The V call is TRBV5-1, the J call TRBJ2-7, with 11 bases lining up with TRBD1. The germline V gene has CDR1 SGHRS and CDR2 YFSETQ. V lost 4 bases to trimming and J lost 3 bases; unmatched junction nucleotides: 3. The CDR3 consists of 14 residues. The CDR3 loop is CASSIGTGGYEQYF. CDR3 DNA sequence: TGCGCCAGCAGCATTGGGACAGGGGGCTACGAGCAGTACTTC.

The chain is built from TRBV5-1 and TRBJ2-5; D call uncertain. The CDR3 runs to 14 residues. Per the germline V gene, CDR1 is SGHRS and CDR2 is YFSETQ. The V end was cut by 7 bases, the J end by 2 bases, with 15 bases between. The CDR3 here is CASFRSATQETQYF. The CDR3 nucleotides read TGCGCCAGCTTCCGCAGCGCTACTCAAGAGACCCAGTACTTC.

The chain combines TRBV7-7 with TRBJ1-3; no definite D call. Germline V lookup: CDR1 SSHAT, CDR2 FNYEAQ (reference sequence). CDR3 length: 15 residues. Trimming pared 1 base from V and 0 bases from J, leaving 7 bases between. The CDR3 DNA reads as TGTGCCAGCAGCTTAGGTTCCTTCTCTGGAAACACCATATATTTT. Its translation is CASSLGSFSGNTIYF.

V gene TRBV2 combines with J gene TRBJ2-4, with 9 positions matching TRBD2. This CDR3 is built from 16 residues. V gave up 3 bases and J gave up 0 bases; unmatched junction bases: 3. Germline V gene data show CDR1 as SNHLY and CDR2 as FYNNEI. CDR3 region: CASSDSGGLAKNIQYF. The CDR3 DNA follows: TGTGCCAGCAGTGATAGCGGGGGCCTAGCCAAAAACATTCAGTACTTC.

The rearrangement joins TRBV7-3 to TRBJ2-3, with 7 bases that match TRBD2. The CDR3 is made up of 16 amino acids. Germline lookup yields CDR1 SGHTA and CDR2 FQGTGA. V shed 4 bases, J shed 2 bases, and the junction held 9 bases outside the gene matches. Here the CDR3 DNA reads TGTGCCAGCAGCTCAACGGGCGGGGGAATCACAGATACGCAGTATTTT. Its translation is CASSSTGGGITDTQYF.

J is TRBJ1-6 and V is TRBV5-8; 8 nucleotides line up with TRBD1. The germline V gene has CDR1 SGHTS and CDR2 YDEGEE. V lost 3 bases and J lost 9; bases outside the gene matches: 8. This CDR3 region has 15 residues. The CDR3: CASSSGQGFFSPLHF. In DNA, the CDR3 is TGTGCCAGCAGCTCCGGACAGGGCTTTTTTTCACCCCTCCACTTT.